The 27 T cell receptor beta chains in this list originate from one sample, sequenced in a study of cytomegalovirus exposure and HLA in healthy donors. The PCR ran on 60 Vbeta and 13 Jbeta primers. Clones were read by immunoSEQ multiplex PCR, and TCRdb kept only the in-frame ones, dropping some. The sample holds 150,000 to 200,000 clones, 82% seen once. The specimen was PBMCs. The receptors were sampled from a girl aged 2-10 years in good health and CMV-seropositive.

In its sample, this clone was seen once. The rearrangement uses TRBV6-5 and TRBJ2-3; 7 positions match TRBD1. Germline trimming cut 5 bases from V and 1 base from J; bases unmatched to any gene: 3. Germline V gene lookup returns CDR1 MNHEY and CDR2 SVGAGI. This CDR3 is built from 14 residues. CDR3 sequence reads: CASSIGTGTDTQYF. CDR3 coding DNA: TGTGCCAGCAGTATCGGGACAGGCACAGATACGCAGTATTTT.

As regards this clone: The same CDR3 also results from other DNA sequences found in this sample. The CDR3 here is CASSSGSSGNTIYF. In DNA form, the CDR3 reads TGCGCCAGCAGTTCAGGGTCCTCTGGAAACACCATATATTTT. The V and J genes are TRBV5-1 and TRBJ1-3; D perhaps matches TRBD1 (5 bases). Germline lookup yields CDR1 SGHRS and CDR2 YFSETQ. With 5 bases removed from V and 0 bases from J, the gap between germline ends came to 9 bases. CDR3 size: 14 residues.

The chain carries TRBV2 and TRBJ1-1, with a possible D match to TRBD1 (5 bases). The germline gives CDR1 SNHLY, CDR2 FYNNEI. The CDR3 runs 13 residues. Trimming left V 0 bases short and J 7 bases short, with 9 bases between. Here the CDR3 DNA reads TGTGCCAGCAGTGAAGCAGACAGCTTTGAAGCTTTCTTT. Protein: CASSEADSFEAFF.

The rearrangement uses TRBV5-4 and TRBJ2-5, with D possibly TRBD2 on 6 matching bases. V was clipped by 1 base and J by 9 bases, with 10 bases between them. This CDR3 has 12 residues. Germline V gene sequence: CDR1 SGHNT, CDR2 YYREEE (reference sequence). The CDR3 nucleotides read TGTGCCAGCAGCTTGTGGGGGGAAGCCCAGTACTTC. As protein: CASSLWGEAQYF. Using reference TRBV5-4 and TRBJ2-5 for the parts outside the CDR3, the full variable domain is ETGVTQSPTHLIKTRGQQVTLRCSSQSGHNTVSWYQQALGQGPQFIFQYYREEENGRGNFPPRFSGLQFPNYSSELNVNALELDDSALYLCASSLWGEAQYFGPGTRLLVL.

V is TRBV7-9 and J is TRBJ1-4; D call uncertain. Trimming cost V 4 bases and J 5 bases, with 5 bases left between them. Germline CDR1 and CDR2: SEHNR and FQNEAQ (reference sequence). The CDR3 loop spans 12 amino acids. The CDR3 bases are TGTGCCAGCAGCTCCCAAAATGAAAAACTGTTTTTT. Protein: CASSSQNEKLFF. The variable domain in full, with the rest retrieved from reference TRBV7-9 and TRBJ1-4, is DTGVSQNPRHKITKRGQNVTFRCDPISEHNRLYWYRQTLGQGPEFLTYFQNEAQLEKSRLLSDRFSAERPKGSFSTLEIQRTEQGDSAMYLCASSSQNEKLFFGSGTQLSVL.

The J gene is TRBJ2-5, the V gene TRBV30; possible D gene TRBD1, 6 bases. The CDR3 runs 14 residues. Trimming cost V 7 bases and J 2 bases, with 17 bases left between them. In germline, CDR1 is GTSNPN, CDR2 SVGIG (reference sequence). The CDR3 bases are TGTGCCTCACCCCGGACAGCTTGGCAAGAGACCCAGTACTTC. Translating gives CASPRTAWQETQYF. The full variable domain, completed using reference TRBV30 and TRBJ2-5, is SQTIHQWPATLVQPVGSPLSLECTVEGTSNPNLYWYRQAAGRGLQLLFYSVGIGQISSEVPQNLSASRPQDRQFILSSKKLLLSDSGFYLCASPRTAWQETQYFGPGTRLLVL.

This rearrangement joins TRBV7-8 to TRBJ1-2; 11 bases are shared with TRBD1. From germline, CDR1 is SGHVS and CDR2 FQNEAQ. This CDR3 has 14 amino acids. The junction had 6 bases not matched to a gene; V was cut back by 4 bases and J by 8 bases. DNA for the CDR3: TGTGCCAGCAGCTCTAACCGGGACAGGGGGGGCTACACCTTC. Translating gives CASSSNRDRGGYTF.

V and J are TRBV30 and TRBJ2-5; TRBD2 agrees at 8 bases. Germline CDR1 is GTSNPN and CDR2 is SVGIG (reference sequence). Unmatched junction bases numbered 11, after V lost 3 bases and J lost 5 bases. The length of the CDR3 is 15 residues. The CDR3 nucleotides read TGTGCCTGGAGCCAACCAGCGGGAGATACGGAGACCCAGTACTTC. This gives the protein CAWSQPAGDTETQYF.

The chain has TRBV27 and TRBJ2-2; D possibly corresponds to TRBD2 (6 bases). The CDR3 totals 13 residues. Trimming stripped 8 bases from V and 1 base from J, with 8 bases between. Per the germline V gene, CDR1 is MNHEY and CDR2 is SMNVEV (reference sequence). The DNA of the CDR3 is TGTGCCAGCGGGCGGGAGAACACCGGGGAGCTGTTTTTT. It translates to CASGRENTGELFF.

This chain links TRBV6-5 with TRBJ2-1; 7 bases fit TRBD1. The CDR3 is made up of 14 amino acids. The trim removed 2 bases at V and 4 bases at J, leaving 2 bases unmatched. Germline-derived CDR1 and CDR2 are MNHEY and SVGAGI. The CDR3 sequence is CASSYGRGYNEQFF. The CDR3 DNA reads TGTGCCAGCAGTTACGGCAGGGGGTACAATGAGCAGTTCTTC.

This chain uses TRBV12-5 with TRBJ2-4; 10 bases line up with TRBD2. After removal of 8 bases from V and 0 bases from J, the junction contained 7 bases not matched to a gene. This CDR3 contains 16 residues. The germline gives CDR1 LGHNT, CDR2 FRNRAP. CDR3: CASRPSGSLAKNIQYF. The DNA for the CDR3 is TGTGCTAGTCGCCCTAGCGGGAGTTTAGCCAAAAACATTCAGTACTTC.

The chain recombines TRBV13 with TRBJ1-1, with no clear D. Germline CDR1 PRHDT, CDR2 FYEKMQ (reference sequence). V gave up 5 bases and J gave up 6 bases, with 10 bases separating them. This CDR3 is built from 12 residues. The CDR3 reads CASSQNGAEAFF. In nucleotides, the CDR3 is TGTGCCAGCAGCCAAAACGGGGCTGAAGCTTTCTTT.

This chain uses TRBV19 with TRBJ2-2; 8 bases fit TRBD2. Trimming took 3 bases from V and 6 from J; bases not matched to a gene: 9. The CDR3 has 16 amino acids. Looked up from germline, CDR1 is LNHDA and CDR2 is SQIVND (reference sequence). The CDR3 sequence: CASSMGLEGWAGELFF. The DNA of the CDR3 is TGTGCCAGTAGTATGGGACTAGAGGGGTGGGCCGGGGAGCTGTTTTTT.

DNA of the CDR3: TGTGCCAGCAGCTTGAGTACTAGCGGAAGCACAGATACGCAGTATTTT. Protein product: CASSLSTSGSTDTQYF. This chain links TRBV5-4 with TRBJ2-3; 8 bases match TRBD2. Germline V CDR1 and CDR2: SGHNT, YYREEE (reference sequence). Germline trimming cut 1 base from V and 0 bases from J; bases unmatched to any gene: 4. The CDR3 runs 16 residues. The full variable domain, completed using reference TRBV5-4 and TRBJ2-3, is ETGVTQSPTHLIKTRGQQVTLRCSSQSGHNTVSWYQQALGQGPQFIFQYYREEENGRGNFPPRFSGLQFPNYSSELNVNALELDDSALYLCASSLSTSGSTDTQYFGPGTRLTVL.

V gene TRBV6-1 combines with J gene TRBJ1-2, with D unclear. The CDR3 is 15 amino acids. V was trimmed by 0 bases and J by 1 base, leaving 9 bases between them. CDR1 MNHNS and CDR2 SASEGT come from the germline V gene. The CDR3: CASSEARGFNYGYTF. CDR3 nucleotides: TGTGCCAGCAGTGAAGCGCGCGGGTTTAACTATGGCTACACCTTC.

The rearrangement joins TRBV27 to TRBJ2-7; TRBD2 might be the D (6 bases). Germline-derived CDR1 and CDR2 are MNHEY and SMNVEV (reference sequence). The CDR3 is 14 amino acids. V was cut by 5 bases and J by 2 bases, with 13 bases left in between. This CDR3 is CASSHGGSTYEQYF. Written as DNA, the CDR3 is TGTGCCAGCAGTCACGGGGGTTCAACCTACGAGCAGTACTTC.

The chain carries TRBV29-1 and TRBJ2-7, with 14 bases that match TRBD2. V gave up 6 bases and J gave up 3 bases; unmatched junction bases: 10. The CDR3 spans 16 residues. Germline lookup yields CDR1 SQVTM and CDR2 ANQGSEA. DNA of the CDR3: TGCAGCGTCCAAGGGACTAGCGGGAGAACAGACTACGAGCAGTACTTC. Translation gives CSVQGTSGRTDYEQYF.

The chain links TRBV10-2 to TRBJ2-1; 9 nucleotides match TRBD2. With V trimmed by 6 bases and J by 7 bases, 7 bases remained unmatched. From germline, CDR1 is WSHSY and CDR2 SAAADI. This CDR3 is built from 14 residues. Written as DNA, the CDR3 is TGCGCCAGCAGCCTACTAGCGGGCGGTAATGAGCAGTTCTTC. Translating gives CASSLLAGGNEQFF.

V is TRBV5-1 and J is TRBJ2-3, with D tentatively TRBD2 (5 bases). V lost 3 bases to trimming and J lost 0 bases, with 5 bases between them. There are 13 residues in the CDR3. Germline V gene data show CDR1 as SGHRS and CDR2 as YFSETQ. The CDR3, as DNA: TGCGCCAGCAGCTGGACTAGCACAGATACGCAGTATTTT. Encoded protein: CASSWTSTDTQYF.

The rearrangement links TRBV10-3 to TRBJ2-5, with 12 bases that match TRBD1. The germline V gene encodes CDR1 ENHRY and CDR2 SYGVKD. Trimming at V came to 4 bases and at J to 4 bases, leaving 4 bases not matched to a gene. The CDR3 totals 15 residues. DNA for the CDR3: TGTGCCATCAGTGGGGACAGGGGGCTGGCAGAGACCCAGTACTTC. Amino acids: CAISGDRGLAETQYF.

This CDR3 is CASGGKGGYEQYF. CDR3 coding DNA: TGTGCCTCCGGGGGGAAAGGGGGGTACGAGCAGTACTTC. The chain carries TRBV6-5 and TRBJ2-7; possible D gene TRBD2, 7 bases. The CDR3 runs 13 residues. Per germline, CDR1 MNHEY and CDR2 SVGAGI. Trimming stripped 11 bases from V and 4 bases from J, with 18 bases between.

This rearrangement joins TRBV27 to TRBJ1-5; 9 bases align to TRBD1. CDR1 is MNHEY, CDR2 SMNVEV, per germline (reference sequence). V lost 0 bases to trimming and J lost 0 bases; unmatched junction nucleotides: 12. The CDR3 extends over 20 amino acids. Here the CDR3 reads CASSLSSAGQGRYSNQPQHF. CDR3 in DNA: TGTGCCAGCAGTTTATCCTCCGCGGGACAGGGCCGATATAGCAATCAGCCCCAGCATTTT.

This chain connects TRBV27 to TRBJ1-1; D unclear. The CDR3 runs to 18 residues. Per germline, CDR1 MNHEY and CDR2 SMNVEV (reference sequence). Trimming cost V 10 bases and J 0 bases, with 27 bases left between them. The CDR3 bases are TGTGCCACCTTAAGGGTGGTCTGGAGGGAGGGTTTGAACACTGAAGCTTTCTTT. It yields the protein CATLRVVWREGLNTEAFF.

J is TRBJ1-1 and V is TRBV18; TRBD1 agrees at 7 bases. With 3 bases clipped from V and 5 bases from J, the junction kept 9 bases outside the gene matches. Looked up from germline, CDR1 is KGHSH and CDR2 is LQKENI. This CDR3 spans 15 amino acids. In DNA form, the CDR3 reads TGTGCCAGCTCACCCCTAAACAGGGGATGGACTGAAGCTTTCTTT. This translates into CASSPLNRGWTEAFF.

The chain carries TRBV4-1 and TRBJ2-7; 9 nucleotides line up with TRBD2. V was clipped by 1 base and J by 3 bases; unmatched bases: 16. Germline V lookup: CDR1 MGHRA, CDR2 YSYEKL. CDR3 length: 19 residues. DNA for the CDR3: TGCGCCAGCAGCCAAGGGAGGGGGGGACTAGCAGGAGGGTACTACGAGCAGTACTTC. Translation gives CASSQGRGGLAGGYYEQYF.

The rearrangement joins TRBV11-2 to TRBJ1-1; 7 bases match TRBD1. J lost 5 bases, V lost 2 bases, and 11 bases had no gene match. Looked up from germline, CDR1 is SGHAT and CDR2 is FQNNGV. CDR3 length equals 16 residues. The CDR3, as DNA: TGTGCCAGCAGCTTATACATTACAGGGGTAGAAACTGAAGCTTTCTTT. Translation: CASSLYITGVETEAFF.

The chain uses TRBV5-8 and TRBJ2-7; D remains unclear. Per the germline V gene, CDR1 is SGHTS and CDR2 is YDEGEE. Trimming removed 4 bases at V and 7 bases at J, with 24 bases between. This CDR3 contains 16 residues. In DNA, the CDR3 is TGTGCCAGCAGCAGCGTAATCCAGACGCCGTCGTGGGAGCAGTACTTC. Residues: CASSSVIQTPSWEQYF. The variable domain in full, with the rest retrieved from reference TRBV5-8 and TRBJ2-7, is EAGVTQSPTHLIKTRGQQATLRCSPISGHTSVYWYQQALGLGLQFLLWYDEGEERNRGNFPPRFSGRQFPNYSSELNVNALELEDSALYLCASSSVIQTPSWEQYFGPGTRLTVT.